This T cell receptor beta chain stems from a study of radiotherapy plus CTLA-4 blockade in lung cancer. Overall study findings and caveats: Following radiotherapy plus ipilimumab, tumor-derived TCR clones expanded in the blood.

A word on this clone: Antigen: not known.

Profiled with immunoSEQ multiplex PCR; TCRdb holds only in-frame clones, not every one. The sample lists over 100,000 clones, roughly four fifths occurring once. This CDR3 has 18 amino acids. Trimming cost V 0 bases and J 5 bases, with 22 bases left between them. CDR1 is SGHRS and CDR2 is YFSETQ in the germline V gene. Sequences were derived from peripheral blood, sampled from a patient treated with radiotherapy plus ipilimumab. This sequence originates from a human donor with non-small cell lung cancer that progressed on radiotherapy plus ipilimumab. Some clones in this sample may be carry-over from other donors' samples. The gene calls are TRBV5-1 and TRBJ2-3; D is undetermined. The CDR3 loop is CASSLANLELASEDTQYF. The CDR3 DNA reads as TGCGCCAGCAGCTTGGCTAATTTGGAGTTGGCTTCTGAAGATACGCAGTATTTT.